The next 29 T cell receptor beta chains were all read from a single sample in a study of blood T cells in healthy people across ages. Using a J-beta primer mix together with a sample-barcoded 5' primer, a second PCR was run for roughly 6 to 12 cycles. MiXCR, applied by TCRdb to the 5' RACE reads, yields one record per CDR3 protein. The data contain under 2,000,000 distinct CDR3 sequences, roughly 50% of them singletons. The specimen sequenced was blood. These TCRs come from a woman between 40 and 55 years old in good health.

CDR3 bases: TGTGCCAGCAGCCCCTACGGGGATATCTACGAGCAGTACTTC. As protein: CASSPYGDIYEQYF. The rearrangement uses TRBV7-2 and TRBJ2-7; D is possibly TRBD2 (5 bases). CDR3 length: 14 residues. V gave up 5 bases and J gave up 3 bases, with 14 bases separating them. Germline V gives CDR1 SGHTA, CDR2 FQGNSA.

As to this clonotype: One end of the junction is discordant with germline, which a read error may explain. This rearrangement joins TRBV4-3 to TRBJ1-2, with D unclear. This CDR3 has 16 residues. Germline assignment: CDR1 LGHNA and CDR2 YSLEER. The CDR3 DNA reads as TGCGCCAGCAGTCAAGATGGAGGGATGGACGGGTATGGCTACACCTTC. Its protein product is CASSQDGGMDGYGYTF.

The chain links TRBV6-5 to TRBJ2-7; D gene uncertain. V was trimmed by 6 bases and J by 3 bases, leaving 18 bases between them. CDR3 length equals 15 residues. The germline gives CDR1 MNHEY, CDR2 SVGAGI. CDR3 sequence reads: CASRQIFEAYYEQYF. DNA for the CDR3: TGTGCCAGCAGACAAATATTCGAAGCCTACTACGAGCAGTACTTC.

This clonotype has more than one count but fewer than ten. Compared with germline, one end of the junction differs, possibly owing to a read error. V and J are TRBV10-1 and TRBJ2-5; 7 bases are a match to TRBD1. The CDR3 is 13 amino acids. Germline lookup yields CDR1 WNHNN and CDR2 SYGVQD (reference sequence). Here the CDR3 DNA reads TGTGCCAGCAGTGAGACAGGGTTGGAGACCCAGTACTTC. It codes for CASSETGLETQYF.

The rearrangement uses TRBV2 and TRBJ2-1; perhaps TRBD2 as D (6 bases). Trimming removed 6 bases from V and 0 bases from J, with 18 bases in between. Germline V gene sequence: CDR1 SNHLY, CDR2 FYNNEI. The CDR3 consists of 17 residues. CDR3 sequence reads: CASRGEAGSSSYNEQFF. In nucleotides, the CDR3 is TGTGCCAGCAGGGGGGAGGCGGGGTCAAGCTCCTACAATGAGCAGTTCTTC.

This clonotype has a single count. This CDR3 is CASSFWGVNQYF. In DNA, the CDR3 is TGTGCCAGCAGTTTTTGGGGGGTTAACCAGTACTTC. The V call is TRBV28, the J call TRBJ2-5; a weak D match, TRBD2 (6 bases). Germline values: CDR1 MDHEN, CDR2 SYDVKM. The CDR3 consists of 12 residues. With 3 bases removed from V and 10 bases from J, the gap between germline ends came to 12 bases.

J is TRBJ2-1 and V is TRBV9; D unclear. Germline V gives CDR1 SGDLS, CDR2 YYNGEE. This CDR3 comprises 12 residues. V was cut by 3 bases and J by 8 bases, with 9 bases left in between. Written as DNA, the CDR3 is TGTGCCAGCAGCGCCCTCTCTCATGAGCAGTTCTTC. Translating it yields CASSALSHEQFF.

Points on this clonotype: Compared with germline, one end of the junction differs, possibly owing to a read error. This sequence joins TRBV25-1 and TRBJ1-2; D not resolved. Germline assignment: CDR1 MGHDK and CDR2 SYGVNS. The CDR3 totals 12 residues. CDR3 nucleotide sequence: TGTGCCAGCAGTGATCCGGACTATGGCCACACCTTC. Translation: CASSDPDYGHTF.

This sequence joins TRBV5-1 and TRBJ2-3; possible D gene TRBD1, 7 bases. The V end was cut by 5 bases, the J end by 3 bases, with 16 bases between. CDR1 and CDR2 from the germline V gene are SGHRS and YFSETQ. The CDR3 covers 15 residues. CDR3 coding DNA: TGCGCCAGCAGACCGGAGGGGGCCGGGACAGATACGCAGTATTTT. It is translated as CASRPEGAGTDTQYF.

V and J are TRBV10-3 and TRBJ2-5, with D tentatively TRBD1 (6 bases). Per the germline V gene, CDR1 is ENHRY and CDR2 is SYGVKD. V was pared by 0 bases and J by 4 bases, with 12 bases between. This CDR3 spans 15 amino acids. CDR3 DNA sequence: TGTGCCATCAGTGAGTCACAGGGAAGAGGAGAGACCCAGTACTTC. Translation gives CAISESQGRGETQYF.

The chain has TRBV29-1 and TRBJ2-1; D unclear. CDR3 size: 12 residues. Trimming left V 7 bases short and J 6 bases short, with 13 bases between. CDR1 is SQVTM, CDR2 ANQGSEA, per germline. Written as DNA, the CDR3 is TGCAGCGGGCTGAATTTGGTCAATGAGCAGTTCTTC. Translated: CSGLNLVNEQFF.

V is TRBV25-1 and J is TRBJ2-7; possibly TRBD1 or TRBD2 for D (6 bases each). The V and J ends lost 3 bases and 6 bases respectively, with 12 bases between them. Germline values: CDR1 MGHDK, CDR2 SYGVNS. The CDR3 has 13 amino acids. The CDR3 here is CASSEVEGGEQYF. CDR3 DNA: TGTGCCAGCAGTGAGGTTGAGGGGGGCGAGCAGTACTTC.

This chain connects TRBV18 to TRBJ2-3; 8 nucleotides line up with TRBD1. The length of the CDR3 is 16 residues. Trimming cost V 0 bases and J 6 bases; bases outside gene matches: 8. The germline CDR1 and CDR2 sequences are KGHSH and LQKENI. The CDR3 reads CASSPPTTGGSDTQYF. In DNA, the CDR3 is TGTGCCAGCTCACCACCGACAACAGGGGGTAGCGATACGCAGTATTTT.

V usage is TRBV14 and J usage is TRBJ2-3; D is unresolved. V was trimmed by 0 bases and J by 5 bases, leaving 6 bases between them. CDR1 and CDR2 (germline): SGHDN, FVKESK. CDR3 length: 13 residues. Here the CDR3 DNA reads TGTGCCAGCAGCCAAGAGGCCAGAGATACGCAGTATTTT. It codes for CASSQEARDTQYF.

This CDR3 is CASSLSTGVHRVYGYTF. CDR3 nucleotides: TGTGCCAGCAGTCTGTCGACAGGGGTCCACCGTGTCTATGGCTACACCTTC. The chain combines TRBV27 with TRBJ1-2; TRBD1 matches 8 bases. Germline V gene data show CDR1 as MNHEY and CDR2 as SMNVEV (reference sequence). The CDR3 runs to 17 residues. V lost 5 bases to trimming and J lost 4 bases; unmatched junction nucleotides: 15.

V usage is TRBV27 and J usage is TRBJ2-4; TRBD2 is a possible D gene (5 bases). The DNA end is more similar to TRBJ2-5, so the J call may be wrong. The CDR3 is 18 amino acids. CDR1 is MNHEY, CDR2 SMNVEV, per germline (reference sequence). The CDR3 region has the DNA TGTGCCAGCAGCGCCTTCCCCGCGACTAAATTCAAACAAGAGACCCAGTACTTC. Protein product: CASSAFPATKFKQETQYF.

A note on this clonotype: An end of the junction differs from the germline gene, which may be a read error. The V gene is TRBV7-2, the J gene TRBJ1-2; TRBD1 is a possible D gene (6 bases). The germline V gene has CDR1 SGHTA and CDR2 FQGNSA. The CDR3 extends over 12 amino acids. The CDR3 is CASSRTDYVYTF. The CDR3 DNA is TGTGCCAGCAGCAGGACAGACTATGTCTACACCTTC.

The gene calls are TRBV15 and TRBJ1-5, with TRBD1 matching over 7 bases. V shed 3 bases, J shed 1 base, and the junction held 3 bases outside the gene matches. Germline V CDR1 and CDR2: LNHNV, YYDKDF (reference sequence). There are 15 residues in the CDR3. The DNA for the CDR3 is TGTGCCACCAGCAGCGGGACAGCCAGCAATCAGCCCCAGCATTTT. This translates into CATSSGTASNQPQHF.

The CDR3 nucleotides read TGTGCCAGCAGCCACCTCTATAATTCACCCCTCCACTTT. Its protein is CASSHLYNSPLHF. This chain joins TRBV7-9 and TRBJ1-6; D is unresolved. The ends were cut back, 5 bases at V and 3 bases at J, with 5 bases in the middle. The germline CDR1 and CDR2 sequences are SEHNR and FQNEAQ (reference sequence). There are 13 residues in the CDR3.

In this sample, this clonotype turned up a few times. The CDR3: CASSFTKGSGETQYF. CDR3 in DNA: TGTGCCAGCAGCTTTACGAAGGGATCGGGGGAGACCCAGTACTTC. This chain links TRBV7-2 with TRBJ2-5, with a tentative D call TRBD2 (5 bases). In germline, CDR1 is SGHTA, CDR2 FQGNSA. The CDR3 extends over 15 amino acids. Deletions cut 3 bases from V and 5 bases from J, with 16 bases between.

The gene calls are TRBV9 and TRBJ2-1, with a possible D match to TRBD2 (6 bases). The CDR3 is 17 amino acids. V lost 5 bases and J lost 0, with 18 bases in between. The V gene's germline CDR1 is SGDLS and CDR2 YYNGEE. CDR3 in DNA: TGTGCCAGCAGTTCACGGGAGCGGGCGAGCTCCTACAATGAGCAGTTCTTC. This translates into CASSSRERASSYNEQFF.

This chain's CDR3 is CASSSPGHPQETQYF. The CDR3 nucleotides read TGTGCCAGCAGCTCGCCCGGACATCCACAAGAGACCCAGTACTTC. This chain joins TRBV7-2 and TRBJ2-5; the D gene is possibly TRBD1 (5 bases). Germline V lookup: CDR1 SGHTA, CDR2 FQGNSA. This CDR3 spans 15 amino acids. The germline V and J ends were trimmed by 4 bases and 2 bases, with 14 bases remaining between them.

This clonotype appeared a few times. The CDR3 nucleotides are TGTGCCAGCAGTTTAGCCATTGGTCCCGGACAGGGCTATGGCTACACCTTC. It translates to CASSLAIGPGQGYGYTF. The genes are TRBV12-3 or TRBV12-4 and TRBJ1-2; 8 bases are shared with TRBD1. There are 17 residues in the CDR3. Trimming cost V 0 bases and J 4 bases; bases outside gene matches: 10.

This clonotype was counted only a few times. V is TRBV11-2 and J is TRBJ1-6, with D possibly matching TRBD1 (6 bases). In germline, CDR1 is SGHAT, CDR2 FQNNGV. V was trimmed by 5 bases and J by 4 bases, leaving 15 bases between them. The CDR3 spans 16 residues. The CDR3 DNA sequence: TGTGCCAGCAGCCCCGCCTGGACAGCTTATAATTCACCCCTCCACTTT. Protein sequence: CASSPAWTAYNSPLHF.

The chain joins TRBV20-1 to TRBJ2-5; 11 bases agree with TRBD1. The J call may not be correct, given that the DNA end is closer to TRBJ2-7. Germline V gives CDR1 DFQATT, CDR2 SNEGSKA (reference sequence). This CDR3 is 14 amino acids long. CDR3 sequence reads: CSAMQGQGGNEQYF. CDR3 coding DNA: TGCAGTGCTATGCAGGGACAGGGGGGCAACGAGCAGTACTTC.

The chain combines TRBV28 with TRBJ2-4; TRBD2 agrees at 12 bases. The CDR3 length is 15 residues. Germline CDR1 and CDR2: MDHEN and SYDVKM. V lost 5 bases, J lost 9 bases, and 8 bases stayed unmatched. The CDR3 is CASSASGGAGGIQYF. The CDR3 DNA is TGTGCCAGCAGTGCTAGCGGGGGGGCCGGGGGCATTCAGTACTTC.

J is TRBJ2-3 and V is TRBV4-1; D might be TRBD2 (6 bases). Germline loops: CDR1 MGHRA, CDR2 YSYEKL. Trimming took off 0 bases at V and 2 bases at J, with 30 bases between the two ends. The length of the CDR3 is 22 residues. The CDR3, as DNA: TGCGCCAGCAGCCAAGAAGAAAGGTGGGGGGAGCCACCTTTACGAATCACAGATACGCAGTATTTT. The encoded protein is CASSQEERWGEPPLRITDTQYF.

V and J are TRBV12-3 or TRBV12-4 and TRBJ1-2; 10 nucleotides align to TRBD1. J was trimmed by 7 bases and V by 1 base; bases with no gene match: 6. The CDR3 runs 15 residues. CDR3 sequence: CASSLVGTGAGGYTF. CDR3 coding DNA: TGTGCCAGCAGTTTAGTCGGGACAGGGGCAGGTGGCTACACCTTC.

The sample holds one count of this clonotype. The V and J genes are TRBV7-9 and TRBJ2-1, with D perhaps matching TRBD1 or TRBD2 (6 bases each). Germline-derived CDR1 and CDR2 are SEHNR and FQNEAQ (reference sequence). The germline V and J ends were trimmed by 6 bases and 7 bases, with 19 bases remaining between them. This CDR3 region has 15 residues. Here the CDR3 reads CASRRSGQGTNEQFF. The DNA for the CDR3 is TGTGCCAGCAGGCGAAGTGGGCAGGGGACTAATGAGCAGTTCTTC.